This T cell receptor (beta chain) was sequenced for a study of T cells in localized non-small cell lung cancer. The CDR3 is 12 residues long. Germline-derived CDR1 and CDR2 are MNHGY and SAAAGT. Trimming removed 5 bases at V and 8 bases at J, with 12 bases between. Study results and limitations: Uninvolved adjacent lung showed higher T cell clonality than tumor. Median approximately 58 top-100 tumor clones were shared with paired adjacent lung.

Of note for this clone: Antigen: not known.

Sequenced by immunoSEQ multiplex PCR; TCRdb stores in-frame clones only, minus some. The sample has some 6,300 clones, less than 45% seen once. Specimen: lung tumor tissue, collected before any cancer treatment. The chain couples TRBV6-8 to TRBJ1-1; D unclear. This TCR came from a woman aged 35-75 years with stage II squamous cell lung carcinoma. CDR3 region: CASSRGTDEAFF. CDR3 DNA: TGTGCCAGCAGTAGAGGCACCGACGAAGCTTTCTTT.